A selection of T cell receptor beta chains follows, all from one sample in a study of memory CD4+ T cells and cytomegalovirus serostatus. Assay: immunoSEQ multiplex PCR; the TCRdb copy retains only in-frame clones and omits some. Seen here are under 40,000 clones, 70% to 80% observed once, and the top ten hold approximately 5%. The sequenced material came from memory CD4+ T cells from blood. The receptors derive from an adult in good health and CMV-seropositive. Each CDR3 is given with its conserved first and last residue. Each record gives: clone size, D gene, V gene, J gene, CDR3 DNA, CDR3 protein. D genes are given only for firm matches. Clone size is not always given. Where it is, it says once, few, many or a class for expanded clones.

>.|.|TRBV19|TRBJ1-1
TGTGCCAGTAGTATTACCCGTAGGGCTTTCTTT
CASSITRRAFF
>.|TRBD1|TRBV18|TRBJ1-1
TGTGCCAGCTCCTCGAAGGAACAGGGGGGGCTCGGCACTGAAGCTTTCTTT
CASSSKEQGGLGTEAFF
>.|.|TRBV5-4|TRBJ2-2
TGTGCCAGCAGCTTGGTGGGACACGACACCGGGGAGCTGTTTTTT
CASSLVGHDTGELFF
>.|.|TRBV25-1|TRBJ2-3
TGTGCCAGCAGTGTTAGGGGAAATACGCAGTATTTT
CASSVRGNTQYF
>.|.|TRBV10-2|TRBJ2-7
TGCGCCAGCAGTGTACAAGGTGGGGTTGGCACCTACGAGCAGTACTTC
CASSVQGGVGTYEQYF
>few|TRBD1|TRBV14|TRBJ1-1
TGTGCCAGCAGCCTCAACGCCGGGACAGCAAAGAACACTGAAGCTTTCTTT
CASSLNAGTAKNTEAFF
>.|.|TRBV5-1|TRBJ1-1
TGCGCCAGCAGCTTGCAGGGAACAGGCACTGAAGCTTTCTTT
CASSLQGTGTEAFF
>.|.|TRBV2|TRBJ1-6
TGTGCCAGCAGTGTTGTGGGGGATAATTCACCCCTCCACTTT
CASSVVGDNSPLHF
>.|TRBD1|TRBV7-2|TRBJ1-1
TGTGCCAGCAGCCTAGGGGGGAACAGGGGACGCACTGAAGCTTTCTTT
CASSLGGNRGRTEAFF
>.|.|TRBV2|TRBJ1-1
TGTGCCAGCAACAAGGAGTCGGGCACTGAAGCTTTCTTT
CASNKESGTEAFF
>.|.|TRBV6-5|TRBJ1-4
TGTGCCAGCAGTTCCATTAATGAAAAACTGTTTTTT
CASSSINEKLFF
>.|TRBD1|TRBV28|TRBJ2-1
TGTGCCAGCAGTTTATCGGGGACAGATTATATCCTTTACAATGAGCAGTTCTTC
CASSLSGTDYILYNEQFF
>.|TRBD2|TRBV5-4|TRBJ2-7
TGTGCCAGCAGCTTGGGCGGGAGCCGCAACGAGCAGTACTTC
CASSLGGSRNEQYF
>.|.|TRBV6-5|TRBJ2-7
TGTGCCAGCAGCGCTCAGGGGATCGGCGAGCAGTACTTC
CASSAQGIGEQYF
>.|.|TRBV11-3|TRBJ1-1
TGTGCCAGCAGCGTTAACAGGGACACTGAAGCTTTCTTT
CASSVNRDTEAFF
>.|TRBD1|TRBV6-5|TRBJ1-2
TGTGCCAGCAGTTACTCCCGAACAGGGGGGAACTATGGCTACACCTTC
CASSYSRTGGNYGYTF